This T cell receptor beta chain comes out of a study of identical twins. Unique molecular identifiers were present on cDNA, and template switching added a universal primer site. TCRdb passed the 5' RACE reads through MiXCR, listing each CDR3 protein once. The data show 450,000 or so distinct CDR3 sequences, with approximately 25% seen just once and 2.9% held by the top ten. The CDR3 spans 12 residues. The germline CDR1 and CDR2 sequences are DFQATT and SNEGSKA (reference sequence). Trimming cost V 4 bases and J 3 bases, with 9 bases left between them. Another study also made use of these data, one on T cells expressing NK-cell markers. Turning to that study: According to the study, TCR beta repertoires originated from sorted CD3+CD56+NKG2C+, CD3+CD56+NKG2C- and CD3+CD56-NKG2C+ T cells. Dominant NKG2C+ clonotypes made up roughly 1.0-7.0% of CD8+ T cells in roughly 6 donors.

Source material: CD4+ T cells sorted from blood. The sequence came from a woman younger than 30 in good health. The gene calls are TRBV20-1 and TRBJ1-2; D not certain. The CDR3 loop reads CSAKKPDYGYTF. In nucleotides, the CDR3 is TGCAGTGCTAAAAAACCCGACTATGGCTACACCTTC.